This is a list of T cell receptor beta chains from one sample in a study of monozygotic twins with inflammatory bowel disease. TCRdb re-called the 5' RACE reads and gives one entry per CDR3 protein, without DNA. The sample holds 110,000 to 150,000 distinct CDR3 sequences. The material sequenced was blood. The receptors were sampled from a human donor with ulcerative colitis or Crohn's disease, or a healthy co-twin of an affected twin (not recorded which). Each CDR3 is given with its conserved first and last residue. Each record gives: J gene, V gene, CDR3 protein.

TRBJ2-2 | TRBV7-6 | CASSRRTSANTGELFF
TRBJ2-2 | TRBV6-4 | CASSDSQGAAEELFF
TRBJ2-1 | TRBV11-2 | CASSSLIDEQFF
TRBJ2-7 | TRBV24-1 | CATSDGQAYEQYF
TRBJ2-7 | TRBV7-8 | CASSLALQNVYEQYF
TRBJ2-4 | TRBV3-1 | CASSQGGGGPKNIQYF
TRBJ1-3 | TRBV18 | CASSATGNSGNTIYF
TRBJ1-5 | TRBV7-2 | CASSLRQVSNQPQHF
TRBJ2-6 | TRBV4-1 | CASSQGQQGARAGANVLTF
TRBJ2-4 | TRBV25-1 | CASSEWGGSKNIQYF
TRBJ1-2 | TRBV27 | CASSPTRGRYGYTF
TRBJ2-2 | TRBV9 | CASSGSSVANTGELFF
TRBJ2-1 | TRBV20-1 | CSLGGSYNEQFF
TRBJ2-3 | TRBV4-3 | CASSQGLPRDTQYF
TRBJ2-1 | TRBV7-8 | CASSPAAGGNMNEQFF
TRBJ1-1 | TRBV27 | CASSLELSADEAFF
TRBJ2-5 | TRBV18 | CASSGDRLKETQYF
TRBJ2-2 | TRBV4-1 | CASSQVGPRELFF
TRBJ1-1 | TRBV5-4 | CASSSLAYGTANTEAFF
TRBJ2-2 | TRBV24-1 | CATSDLRGATFTGELFF
TRBJ1-3 | TRBV2 | CASSGGQGSGNTIYF
TRBJ2-2 | TRBV11-2 | CASSFSDLALAGGELFF
TRBJ2-1 | TRBV5-1 | CASSWGDRPSYNEQFF
TRBJ2-1 | TRBV4-1 | CASSQVQGVDEQFF
TRBJ2-1 | TRBV20-1 | CSVTSGYNEQFF
TRBJ1-2 | TRBV4-3 | CASSQGLRGLYGYTF
TRBJ2-2 | TRBV5-1 | CASSRTLGTGELFF
TRBJ2-2 | TRBV5-1 | CASSPGQGATVPGELFF
TRBJ2-4 | TRBV28 | CASSTTGAPGKNIQYF
TRBJ2-3 | TRBV28 | CASSSSGRTDTQYF
TRBJ1-1 | TRBV23-1 | CARMGTEGPSSTEAFF
TRBJ1-3 | TRBV29-1 | CSVGGISGNTIYF
TRBJ1-2 | TRBV14 | CASSRGVNYGYTF